This TCR beta chain stems from a study of PD-L1 blockade in urothelial cancer. Method: immunoSEQ multiplex PCR; TCRdb's copy keeps in-frame clones and lacks some. The profile shows about 53,000 clones, around nine tenths of them singletons. Time point: pretreatment peripheral blood. Germline values: CDR1 SSHAT, CDR2 FNYEAQ (reference sequence). V gave up 5 bases and J gave up 2 bases, with 13 bases separating them. There are 14 residues in the CDR3. Sequencing was performed on PBMCs, taken around atezolizumab (anti-PD-L1) treatment. The chain joins TRBV7-7 to TRBJ2-7; D possibly corresponds to TRBD2 (6 bases). The TCR was taken from a woman in her sixties with urothelial cancer. The CDR3 is CASSPMAGPYEQYF. The DNA for the CDR3 is TGTGCCAGCAGCCCTATGGCGGGGCCCTACGAGCAGTACTTC.